This TCR beta chain was identified in a study of T cell responses to AZD1222 COVID-19 vaccine. Overall study findings and caveats: Repertoires were collected only later (after the peak T cell response had occurred). In the spike-specific TCR repertoire, nearly half reportedly target unmutated variant regions. Recipients of AZD1222 seropositive at baseline numbered only six or seven. In a largely white British group with more females than males, clonal diversity was possibly underestimated.

CDR1 and CDR2 (germline): MNHNS, SASEGT. The CDR3 is 14 amino acids. V was cut by 1 base and J by 3 bases, with 10 bases left in between. Produced via immunoSEQ multiplex PCR; TCRdb's table is partial and in-frame only. Of about 73,000 clones in the sample, around three quarters were seen once. A note on this clone: As yet, its antigen is unknown.

This TCR was recovered from an adult who received the AZD1222 COVID-19 vaccine. The chain has TRBV6-1 and TRBJ2-7; D perhaps matches TRBD2 (6 bases). Sequences were derived from peripheral blood, sampled 28 days after the second AZD1222 dose. CDR3 bases: TGTGCCAGCAGTGAAGGGGGTAGCGGCTACGAGCAGTACTTC. Translated, it gives CASSEGGSGYEQYF.